The entry below describes one T cell receptor beta chain. This sample stems from a study of blood T cell repertoires in COVID-19. Per the germline V gene, CDR1 is MNHEY and CDR2 is SVGAGI. With 5 bases clipped from V and 7 bases from J, the junction kept 5 bases outside the gene matches. The CDR3 totals 14 residues. The data were produced by immunoSEQ multiplex PCR, yet TCRdb's version contains in-frame clones alone and is incomplete. The sample contains about 210,000 clones, roughly 81% of which appear only once. V usage is TRBV6-5 and J usage is TRBJ2-2, with 9 bases identical to TRBD1. This sequence was found in a woman between 50 and 59 years old with active or convalescent COVID-19. Sequencing was performed on peripheral blood. The CDR3 bases are TGTGCCAGCAGTCAACAGGGGGCTGTCGGGGAGCTGTTTTTT. Translated: CASSQQGAVGELFF.